These 30 T cell receptor beta chains were all obtained from the same sample, sequenced in a study of shared clonotypes between healthy human individuals. Clones were read by immunoSEQ multiplex PCR, and TCRdb kept only the in-frame ones, dropping some. The repertoire consists of around 2.1 million clones, with approximately 96% occurring once and the leading ten covering less than 0.15%. Sequencing used naive CD4+ T cells sorted from blood. The subset: CD45RA+ positively selected. Source of these receptors: a man between 18 and 29 years old in good health.

This chain connects TRBV4-1 to TRBJ1-4; tentative D call: TRBD1 (5 bases). V was pared by 2 bases and J by 5 bases, with 12 bases between. This CDR3 comprises 15 residues. In germline, CDR1 is MGHRA, CDR2 YSYEKL. This CDR3 reads CASSQQSTVNEKLFF. CDR3 bases: TGCGCCAGCAGCCAACAATCGACAGTAAATGAAAAACTGTTTTTT.

V gene TRBV29-1 combines with J gene TRBJ2-5, with D perhaps given as TRBD1 or TRBD2 (5 bases each). In germline, CDR1 is SQVTM, CDR2 ANQGSEA. The CDR3 has 13 amino acids. The germline V and J ends were trimmed by 6 bases and 0 bases, with 11 bases remaining between them. The CDR3 sequence: CSVGEGYQETQYF. CDR3 DNA: TGCAGCGTAGGAGAGGGGTACCAAGAGACCCAGTACTTC.

This chain links TRBV7-8 with TRBJ2-1; D is unclear. The CDR3 contains 13 residues. Trimming pared 1 base from V and 6 bases from J, leaving 7 bases between. Germline V gene sequence: CDR1 SGHVS, CDR2 FQNEAQ. In DNA, the CDR3 is TGTGCCAGCAGCTTAGATTATAGCAATGAGCAGTTCTTC. This codes for CASSLDYSNEQFF.

This rearrangement joins TRBV21-1 to TRBJ2-2; the tabulated D call, TRBD2, remains unverified against the DNA. TRBV21-1 is flagged as a pseudogene. This CDR3 contains 17 residues. The CDR3 coding sequence is TGTGCCAGCAGCAATCGGCCTAGCGGGGGGCCCACCGGGGAGCTGTTTTTT. This sequence encodes CASSNRPSGGPTGELFF.

The V call is TRBV6-1, the J call TRBJ2-7; D is possibly TRBD2 (5 bases). Deletions cut 4 bases from V and 6 bases from J, with 10 bases between. Per germline, CDR1 MNHNS and CDR2 SASEGT. The CDR3 loop spans 12 amino acids. CDR3 protein: CASSGPGGEQYF. CDR3 sequence (DNA): TGTGCCAGCAGTGGCCCTGGAGGCGAGCAGTACTTC.

The chain joins TRBV15 to TRBJ1-6; 7 bases line up with TRBD1. This CDR3 is 14 amino acids long. V dropped 8 bases and J dropped 8; count of bases not matched to a gene: 9. Germline V CDR1 and CDR2: LNHNV, YYDKDF (reference sequence). The CDR3: CATSLGQFDSPLHF. The CDR3 DNA is TGTGCCACCTCTTTGGGACAGTTCGATTCACCCCTCCACTTT.

Notes on this clone: Distinct nucleotide sequences in the sample also encode this CDR3. The J gene is TRBJ1-5, the V gene TRBV28; D call uncertain. V dropped 3 bases and J dropped 0 bases, with 6 bases sitting between them. The germline V gene has CDR1 MDHEN and CDR2 SYDVKM. The CDR3 covers 14 residues. In DNA, the CDR3 is TGTGCCAGCAGTTTGGGTAATAGCAATCAGCCCCAGCATTTT. It specifies CASSLGNSNQPQHF.

The chain joins TRBV6-1 to TRBJ1-5; D remains ambiguous. Germline loops: CDR1 MNHNS, CDR2 SASEGT. The CDR3 is made up of 12 amino acids. Deletions cut 2 bases from V and 7 bases from J, with 6 bases between. In nucleotides, the CDR3 is TGTGCCAGCAGTGAACGTCGGCAGCCCCAGCATTTT. This encodes CASSERRQPQHF.

V is TRBV5-1 and J is TRBJ2-1; TRBD2 matches at 9 bases. This CDR3 is 14 amino acids long. CDR1 is SGHRS and CDR2 is YFSETQ in the germline V gene. V was clipped by 3 bases and J by 7 bases; unmatched bases: 5. The CDR3 spells CASSWAGGLNEQFF. In nucleotides, the CDR3 is TGCGCCAGCAGCTGGGCGGGAGGGTTGAATGAGCAGTTCTTC. Full variable domain (rest looked up from reference TRBV5-1 and TRBJ2-1): KAGVTQTPRYLIKTRGQQVTLSCSPISGHRSVSWYQQTPGQGLQFLFEYFSETQRNKGNFPGRFSGRQFSNSRSEMNVSTLELGDSALYLCASSWAGGLNEQFFGPGTRLTVL.

The rearrangement uses TRBV18 and TRBJ2-5; 12 bases align to TRBD2. This CDR3 is built from 14 residues. The V and J ends lost 6 bases and 5 bases, in that order; junction bases with no gene match: 4. Germline-derived CDR1 and CDR2 are KGHSH and LQKENI. In DNA, the CDR3 is TGTGCCAGCTCGCGGACTAGCGGGGAGGAGACCCAGTACTTC. Translating gives CASSRTSGEETQYF.

V usage is TRBV5-1 and J usage is TRBJ1-6, with 7 nucleotides matching TRBD1. The CDR3 loop spans 15 amino acids. Losses at the gene ends were 7 bases for V and 8 bases for J; bases not matched to a gene: 12. Germline loops: CDR1 SGHRS, CDR2 YFSETQ. The CDR3 region is CASSASTGTDSPLHF. The DNA for the CDR3 is TGCGCCAGCTCGGCTTCGACAGGGACTGATTCACCCCTCCACTTT.

V usage is TRBV28 and J usage is TRBJ1-6; 7 positions match TRBD1. V lost 3 bases and J lost 9; bases outside the gene matches: 8. Germline CDR1 is MDHEN and CDR2 is SYDVKM. This CDR3 spans 15 amino acids. CDR3 protein: CASSLTEGAGSPLHF. CDR3 nucleotides: TGTGCCAGCAGTTTGACAGAGGGGGCGGGTTCACCCCTCCACTTT. Looking up the rest from reference TRBV28 and TRBJ1-6 gives the full variable domain: DVKVTQSSRYLVKRTGEKVFLECVQDMDHENMFWYRQDPGLGLRLIYFSYDVKMKEKGDIPEGYSVSREKKERFSLILESASTNQTSMYLCASSLTEGAGSPLHFGNGTRLTVT.

The chain uses TRBV7-2 and TRBJ2-3; TRBD2 aligns across 8 bases. In germline, CDR1 is SGHTA, CDR2 FQGNSA. Trimming removed 2 bases from V and 6 bases from J; junction bases left unmatched: 4. The CDR3 extends over 14 amino acids. The CDR3 bases are TGTGCCAGCAGCTTACGGGAGGGCGTGGATACGCAGTATTTT. It codes for CASSLREGVDTQYF.

The V and J genes are TRBV30 and TRBJ2-3; the D gene is possibly TRBD1 (5 bases). The CDR3 length is 15 residues. CDR1 is GTSNPN, CDR2 SVGIG, per germline (reference sequence). The germline V and J ends were trimmed by 0 bases and 3 bases, with 13 bases remaining between them. The chain's CDR3 is CAWSVQAKYTDTQYF. CDR3 DNA sequence: TGTGCCTGGAGTGTACAGGCGAAGTATACAGATACGCAGTATTTT. Using reference TRBV30 and TRBJ2-3 for the parts outside the CDR3, the full variable domain is SQTIHQWPATLVQPVGSPLSLECTVEGTSNPNLYWYRQAAGRGLQLLFYSVGIGQISSEVPQNLSASRPQDRQFILSSKKLLLSDSGFYLCAWSVQAKYTDTQYFGPGTRLTVL.

This clone was seen just once. The V and J genes are TRBV6-5 and TRBJ2-5; D gene uncertain. The germline gives CDR1 MNHEY, CDR2 SVGAGI. CDR3 length: 12 residues. The V end was cut by 8 bases, the J end by 5 bases, with 12 bases between. CDR3 loop: CASGVGYETQYF. The CDR3 nucleotides read TGTGCCAGCGGGGTGGGGTATGAGACCCAGTACTTC.

This clone occurred once. The V call is TRBV4-1, the J call TRBJ2-7; 9 bases map to TRBD2. This CDR3 has 16 amino acids. Germline V gives CDR1 MGHRA, CDR2 YSYEKL. V gave up 3 bases and J gave up 3 bases; unmatched junction bases: 9. The CDR3 DNA reads as TGCGCCAGCAGCCACGGTTTAGCGGGAGAGTTCTACGAGCAGTACTTC. This codes for CASSHGLAGEFYEQYF.

Note on this clone: The same CDR3 arises from other DNA sequences in this sample as well. The CDR3 DNA follows: TGTGCCAGCAGTCTCGGGACTAGCGGCTACGAGCAGTACTTC. This encodes CASSLGTSGYEQYF. The V gene is TRBV5-4, the J gene TRBJ2-7; the match to TRBD2 covers 11 bases. V lost 5 bases and J lost 3; bases outside the gene matches: 4. Germline V gene data show CDR1 as SGHNT and CDR2 as YYREEE (reference sequence). This CDR3 is 14 amino acids long.

This chain connects TRBV11-2 to TRBJ2-7; 9 bases match TRBD2. The CDR3 sequence is 13 residues long. V shed 2 bases, J shed 6 bases, and the junction held 2 bases outside the gene matches. The germline CDR1 and CDR2 sequences are SGHAT and FQNNGV. The CDR3 here is CASSLLSGGEQYF. CDR3 sequence (DNA): TGTGCCAGCAGCTTACTTAGCGGGGGCGAGCAGTACTTC.

The chain recombines TRBV10-3 with TRBJ1-1; D unresolved. The germline gives CDR1 ENHRY, CDR2 SYGVKD. The CDR3 runs to 12 residues. V was cut by 5 bases and J by 4 bases, with 8 bases left in between. CDR3 sequence: CAISHPGTEAFF. CDR3 sequence (DNA): TGTGCCATCAGTCACCCTGGCACTGAAGCTTTCTTT.

The chain combines TRBV20-1 with TRBJ2-7; a weak D match, TRBD1 (5 bases). Germline values: CDR1 DFQATT, CDR2 SNEGSKA (reference sequence). Deletions cut 3 bases from V and 6 bases from J, with 9 bases between. This CDR3 has 11 amino acids. In nucleotides, the CDR3 is TGCAGTGCTAGGTTAACAGGCGAGCAGTACTTC. It codes for CSARLTGEQYF.

This clone was seen just once. V gene TRBV10-3 combines with J gene TRBJ2-2; no definite D call. Germline CDR1 reads ENHRY; CDR2 reads SYGVKD. V was shortened by 4 bases and J by 4 bases, with 7 bases between the two germline ends. This CDR3 is built from 13 residues. CDR3 bases: TGTGCCATCAGTGCACAGCTCACCGGGGAGCTGTTTTTT. Protein sequence: CAISAQLTGELFF.

This sequence joins TRBV7-9 and TRBJ2-3; no definite D call. The germline CDR1 and CDR2 sequences are SEHNR and FQNEAQ (reference sequence). There are 13 residues in the CDR3. The V end was cut by 5 bases, the J end by 8 bases, with 14 bases between. The CDR3 spells CASSRIDLTTQYF. CDR3 bases: TGTGCCAGCAGCCGTATTGACTTGACTACGCAGTATTTT.

The rearrangement joins TRBV30 to TRBJ2-5; 13 nucleotides align to TRBD2. The J segment lost 5 bases and the V segment lost 5 bases, leaving 5 bases of the junction unmatched. CDR1 is GTSNPN and CDR2 is SVGIG in the germline V gene (reference sequence). CDR3 length equals 14 residues. The CDR3 loop is CAWATSGRRETQYF. The DNA of the CDR3 is TGTGCCTGGGCGACTAGCGGGAGGCGGGAGACCCAGTACTTC.

This clone showed up just once. The gene calls are TRBV5-6 and TRBJ2-2; 8 nucleotides align to TRBD2. Germline loops: CDR1 SGHDT, CDR2 YYEEEE. J was trimmed by 0 bases and V by 5 bases; bases with no gene match: 9. This CDR3 is built from 17 residues. The CDR3 loop is CASSREGWGTNTGELFF. CDR3 bases: TGTGCCAGCAGTCGGGAGGGTTGGGGTACGAACACCGGGGAGCTGTTTTTT.

The V gene is TRBV30, the J gene TRBJ1-2, with D maybe TRBD1 (5 bases). Trimming left V 0 bases short and J 3 bases short, with 11 bases between. The germline CDR1 and CDR2 sequences are GTSNPN and SVGIG (reference sequence). This CDR3 is built from 14 residues. CDR3 region: CAWSVPWTYYGYTF. The CDR3, as DNA: TGTGCCTGGAGTGTACCCTGGACATACTATGGCTACACCTTC.

The V and J genes are TRBV27 and TRBJ1-2, with D tentatively TRBD1 (5 bases). Between the trimmed V and J ends, which lost 0 bases and 8 bases, there was a span of 16 bases. Germline V CDR1 and CDR2: MNHEY, SMNVEV (reference sequence). The CDR3 runs 15 residues. The CDR3 reads CASSLSQGRVQGYTF. The DNA for the CDR3 is TGTGCCAGCAGTTTATCCCAAGGCAGGGTCCAGGGCTACACCTTC.

Details on this clone: Other nucleotide sequences from this sample produce the same CDR3. This chain uses TRBV11-2 with TRBJ1-3; D is uncertain. The CDR3 has 14 residues. Trimming took 1 base from V and 0 from J, leaving 4 bases between them. The germline V gene encodes CDR1 SGHAT and CDR2 FQNNGV. The CDR3 bases are TGTGCCAGCAGCTTAGGCTACTCTGGAAACACCATATATTTT. This gives the protein CASSLGYSGNTIYF.

The rearrangement uses TRBV7-2 and TRBJ2-4; D gene ambiguous. The CDR3 has 13 residues. Per germline, CDR1 SGHTA and CDR2 FQGNSA. The ends were cut back, 5 bases at V and 0 bases at J, with 5 bases in the middle. CDR3 protein: CASSPIAKNIQYF. The CDR3 DNA reads as TGTGCCAGCAGCCCTATAGCCAAAAACATTCAGTACTTC.

V and J are TRBV7-2 and TRBJ2-5; 9 bases map to TRBD2. This CDR3 has 15 residues. From germline, CDR1 is SGHTA and CDR2 FQGNSA. V lost 2 bases, J lost 2 bases, and 3 bases stayed unmatched. CDR3 nucleotides: TGTGCCAGCAGCTTAAGCGGGAGGCCGCAAGAGACCCAGTACTTC. Protein product: CASSLSGRPQETQYF. Complete variable domain (other parts from reference TRBV7-2 and TRBJ2-5): GAGVSQSPSNKVTEKGKDVELRCDPISGHTALYWYRQSLGQGLEFLIYFQGNSAPDKSGLPSDRFSAERTGGSVSTLTIQRTQQEDSAVYLCASSLSGRPQETQYFGPGTRLLVL.

The CDR3 here is CATGRAEGNTIYF. For the CDR3, the DNA is TGTGCCACTGGAAGGGCGGAAGGAAACACCATATATTTT. The gene calls are TRBV6-5 and TRBJ1-3, with D unclear. The CDR3 consists of 13 residues. V lost 10 bases and J lost 4, with 14 bases in between. Germline CDR1 reads MNHEY; CDR2 reads SVGAGI.